This T cell receptor beta chain was obtained from a study of OX40 agonist ivuxolimab in advanced cancers. Study-wide findings and caveats: Antigen specificity remained undetermined for the expanded peripheral T cells. The CD4+ and CD8+ T cells in the blood had expanded clonally by week 6 at 0.1 to 3.0 mg/kg. Low normalized T-cell clonal expansion also characterized some of the nonresponders.

Sampling times: baseline, cycle 4 day 1, cycle 7 day 1. The CDR3 spans 13 residues. The V gene lost 2 bases and the J gene lost 4 bases, with 8 bases spanning the gap. CDR1 MGHRA and CDR2 YSYEKL come from the germline V gene. Some clones are missing from TCRdb's copy, which holds only in-frame ones; the method was immunoSEQ multiplex PCR. The data hold 35,000 to 55,000 clones, with approximately 91% observed a single time. About this clone: Antigen: not known.

The origin of this receptor is an adult with an advanced solid tumor such as melanoma, head and neck, liver or kidney cancer. The chain recombines TRBV4-1 with TRBJ2-5, with D unclear. The sequencing here drew on CD4+ or CD8+ T cells sorted from blood, taken in a trial of the OX40 agonist ivuxolimab. The CDR3 reads CASSQKSGETQYF. CDR3 sequence (DNA): TGCGCCAGCAGCCAAAAGAGTGGAGAGACCCAGTACTTC.